The entry that follows covers one T cell receptor (beta chain) sequence. Its specificity is unknown. These data are taken from a study of CD8 T cells in ankylosing spondylitis. General observations from the study: Among TCR beta sequences, a motif of eight or nine highly homologous variants appeared characteristic of ankylosing spondylitis blood. CD8+ by phenotype, disease-linked clones were relatively rare in peripheral blood.

Germline V gene sequence: CDR1 LGHNT, CDR2 FRNRAP. V was pared by 6 bases and J by 1 base, with 13 bases between. CDR3 size: 15 residues. Quantitative molecular-barcoded 5'-RACE generated the TCR beta libraries. TCRdb re-called the 5' RACE reads through MiXCR, storing one row per CDR3 protein. The data contain about 240,000 distinct CDR3 sequences, around 11% of them seen just once; the ten biggest clones take up 6% to 8%. Sequencing was performed on blood, either unsorted or a sorted T cell fraction (not recorded which). The rearrangement links TRBV12-5 to TRBJ2-1, with D perhaps TRBD2 (6 bases). This receptor was obtained from a male donor with ankylosing spondylitis or in good health (not recorded which). For the CDR3, the DNA is TGTGCTAGTGGCGTGGCGGGACCTTCCTACAATGAGCAGTTCTTC. This translates into CASGVAGPSYNEQFF.